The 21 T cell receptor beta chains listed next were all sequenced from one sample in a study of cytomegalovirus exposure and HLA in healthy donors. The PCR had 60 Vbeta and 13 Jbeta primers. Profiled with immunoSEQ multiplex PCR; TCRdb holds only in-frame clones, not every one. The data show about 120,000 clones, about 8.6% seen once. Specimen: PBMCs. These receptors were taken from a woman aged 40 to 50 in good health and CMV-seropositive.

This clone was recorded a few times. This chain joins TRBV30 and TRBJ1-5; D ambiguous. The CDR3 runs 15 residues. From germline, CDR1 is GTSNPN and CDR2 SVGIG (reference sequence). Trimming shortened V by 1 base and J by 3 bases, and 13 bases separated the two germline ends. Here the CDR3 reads CAWSAFGRDNQPQHF. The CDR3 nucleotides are TGTGCCTGGAGTGCATTCGGACGGGACAATCAGCCCCAGCATTTT.

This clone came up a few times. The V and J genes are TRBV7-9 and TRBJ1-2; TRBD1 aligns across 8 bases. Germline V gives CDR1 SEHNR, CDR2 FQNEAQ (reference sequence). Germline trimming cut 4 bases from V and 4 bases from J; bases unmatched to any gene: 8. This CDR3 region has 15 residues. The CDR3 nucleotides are TGTGCCAGCAGCTCGCGAAACAGGGGGACCTATGGCTACACCTTC. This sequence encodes CASSSRNRGTYGYTF.

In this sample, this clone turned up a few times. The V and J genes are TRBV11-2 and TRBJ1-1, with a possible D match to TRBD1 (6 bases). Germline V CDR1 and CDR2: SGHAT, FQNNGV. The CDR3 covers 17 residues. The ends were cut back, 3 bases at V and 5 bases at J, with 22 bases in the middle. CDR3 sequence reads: CASSFEGRGGGRTEAFF. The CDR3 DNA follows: TGTGCCAGCAGCTTCGAAGGTCGAGGGGGAGGGAGGACTGAAGCTTTCTTT. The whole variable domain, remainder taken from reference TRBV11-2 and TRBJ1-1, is EAGVAQSPRYKIIEKRQSVAFWCNPISGHATLYWYQQILGQGPKLLIQFQNNGVVDDSQLPKDRFSAERLKGVDSTLKIQPAKLEDSAVYLCASSFEGRGGGRTEAFFGQGTRLTVV.

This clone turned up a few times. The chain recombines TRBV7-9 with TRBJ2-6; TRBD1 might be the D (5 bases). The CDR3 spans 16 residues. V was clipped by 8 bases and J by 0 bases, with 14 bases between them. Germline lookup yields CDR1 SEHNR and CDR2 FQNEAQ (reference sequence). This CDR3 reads CASHSFRGSGANVLTF. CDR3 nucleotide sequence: TGTGCCAGCCACAGCTTTAGGGGCTCTGGGGCCAACGTCCTGACTTTC.

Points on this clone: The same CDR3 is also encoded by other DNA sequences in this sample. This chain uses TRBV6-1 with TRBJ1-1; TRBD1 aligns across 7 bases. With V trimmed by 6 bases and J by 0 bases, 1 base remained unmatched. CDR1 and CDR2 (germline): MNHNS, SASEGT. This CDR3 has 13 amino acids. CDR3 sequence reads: CASSGTVNTEAFF. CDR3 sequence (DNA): TGTGCCAGCAGCGGGACAGTGAACACTGAAGCTTTCTTT.

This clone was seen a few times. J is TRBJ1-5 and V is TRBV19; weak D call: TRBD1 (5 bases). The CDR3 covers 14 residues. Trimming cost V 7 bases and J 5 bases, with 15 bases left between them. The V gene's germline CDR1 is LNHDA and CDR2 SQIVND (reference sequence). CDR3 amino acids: CASTPDRGYQPQHF. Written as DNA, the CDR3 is TGTGCCAGTACCCCCGATCGGGGGTATCAGCCCCAGCATTTT. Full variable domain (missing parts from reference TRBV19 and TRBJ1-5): DGGITQSPKYLFRKEGQNVTLSCEQNLNHDAMYWYRQDPGQGLRLIYYSQIVNDFQKGDIAEGYSVSREKKESFPLTVTSAQKNPTAFYLCASTPDRGYQPQHFGDGTRLSIL.

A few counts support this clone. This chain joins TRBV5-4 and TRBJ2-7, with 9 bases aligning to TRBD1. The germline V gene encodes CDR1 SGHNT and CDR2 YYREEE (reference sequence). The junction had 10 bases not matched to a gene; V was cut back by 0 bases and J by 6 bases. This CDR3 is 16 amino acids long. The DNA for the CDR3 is TGTGCCAGCAGCTTGGATGAACGGACAGGGGACTTCGAGCAGTACTTC. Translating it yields CASSLDERTGDFEQYF.

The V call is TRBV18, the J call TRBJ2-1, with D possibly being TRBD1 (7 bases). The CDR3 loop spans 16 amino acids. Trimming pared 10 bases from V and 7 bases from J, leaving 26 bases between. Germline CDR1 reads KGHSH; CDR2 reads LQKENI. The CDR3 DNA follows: TGTGCCACTCTGGGAGGCCGCGAGACAGGGTGGAATGAGCAGTTCTTC. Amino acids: CATLGGRETGWNEQFF. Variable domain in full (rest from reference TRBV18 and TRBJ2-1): NAGVMQNPRHLVRRRGQEARLRCSPMKGHSHVYWYRQLPEEGLKFMVYLQKENIIDESGMPKERFSAEFPKEGPSILRIQQVVRGDSAAYFCATLGGRETGWNEQFFGPGTRLTVL.

Here the CDR3 reads CASRERGGLTDTQYF. As DNA, the CDR3 is TGTGCCAGCAGAGAACGGGGGGGCCTCACAGATACGCAGTATTTT. The chain recombines TRBV6-1 with TRBJ2-3; TRBD2 matches 8 bases. CDR3 length: 15 amino acids. The germline V gene has CDR1 MNHNS and CDR2 SASEGT. V gave up 6 bases and J gave up 2 bases; unmatched junction bases: 7.

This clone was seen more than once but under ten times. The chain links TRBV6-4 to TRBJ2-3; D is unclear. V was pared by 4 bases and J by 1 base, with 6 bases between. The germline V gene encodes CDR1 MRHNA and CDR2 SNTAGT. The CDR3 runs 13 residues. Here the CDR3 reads CASSVAGTDTQYF. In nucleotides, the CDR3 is TGTGCCAGCAGTGTGGCTGGCACAGATACGCAGTATTTT.

CDR3 sequence reads: CASSQQETQYF. CDR3 bases: TGTGCCAGTAGTCAACAAGAGACCCAGTACTTC. The chain recombines TRBV19 with TRBJ2-5; D not resolved. The CDR3 consists of 11 residues. V was clipped by 5 bases and J by 2 bases, with 3 bases between them. The germline V gene has CDR1 LNHDA and CDR2 SQIVND (reference sequence).

CDR3 region: CASINSRSSYNEQFF. The CDR3 coding sequence is TGTGCCAGCATTAACTCCCGGAGCTCCTACAATGAGCAGTTCTTC. The rearrangement joins TRBV6-5 to TRBJ2-1, with D hard to call. Germline loops: CDR1 MNHEY, CDR2 SVGAGI. Trimming stripped 7 bases from V and 0 bases from J, with 13 bases between. This CDR3 spans 15 amino acids.

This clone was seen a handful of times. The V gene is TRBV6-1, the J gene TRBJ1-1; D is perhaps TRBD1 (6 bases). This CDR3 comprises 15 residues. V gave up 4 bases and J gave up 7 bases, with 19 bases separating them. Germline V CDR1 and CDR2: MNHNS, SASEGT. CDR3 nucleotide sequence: TGTGCCAGCAGTGGGGAAACCGGGACACCCAATGAAGCTTTCTTT. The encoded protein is CASSGETGTPNEAFF.

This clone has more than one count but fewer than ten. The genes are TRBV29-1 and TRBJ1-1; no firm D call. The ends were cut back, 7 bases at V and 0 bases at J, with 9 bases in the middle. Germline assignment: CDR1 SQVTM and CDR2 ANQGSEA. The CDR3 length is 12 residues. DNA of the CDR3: TGCAGCGGGTCCGCGGTGAACACTGAAGCTTTCTTT. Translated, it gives CSGSAVNTEAFF. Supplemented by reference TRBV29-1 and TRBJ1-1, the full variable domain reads SAVISQKPSRDICQRGTSLTIQCQVDSQVTMMFWYRQQPGQSLTLIATANQGSEATYESGFVIDKFPISRPNLTFSTLTVSNMSPEDSSIYLCSGSAVNTEAFFGQGTRLTVV.

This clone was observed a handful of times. The CDR3 region has the DNA TGCGCCAGTGTGGGGGGGAACTACAATGAGCAGTTCTTC. It translates to CASVGGNYNEQFF. This chain connects TRBV10-2 to TRBJ2-1; 7 positions agree with TRBD2. V lost 9 bases and J lost 3; bases outside the gene matches: 5. The CDR3 runs 13 residues. Germline lookup yields CDR1 WSHSY and CDR2 SAAADI.

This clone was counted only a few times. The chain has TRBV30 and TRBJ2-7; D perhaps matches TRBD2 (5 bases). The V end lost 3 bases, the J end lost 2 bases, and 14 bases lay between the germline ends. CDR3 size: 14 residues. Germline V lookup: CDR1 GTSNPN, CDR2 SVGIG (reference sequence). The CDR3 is CAWRTATGTYEQYF. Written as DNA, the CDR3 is TGTGCCTGGAGAACGGCTACGGGGACCTACGAGCAGTACTTC. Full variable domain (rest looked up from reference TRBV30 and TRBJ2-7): SQTIHQWPATLVQPVGSPLSLECTVEGTSNPNLYWYRQAAGRGLQLLFYSVGIGQISSEVPQNLSASRPQDRQFILSSKKLLLSDSGFYLCAWRTATGTYEQYFGPGTRLTVT.

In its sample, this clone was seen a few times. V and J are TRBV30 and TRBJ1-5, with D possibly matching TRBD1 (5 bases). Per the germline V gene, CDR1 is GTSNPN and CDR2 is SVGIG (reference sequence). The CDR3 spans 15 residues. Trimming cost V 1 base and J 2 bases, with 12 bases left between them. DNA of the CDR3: TGTGCCTGGAGTGGTGGGGGGGTCGGCAATCAGCCCCAGCATTTT. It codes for CAWSGGGVGNQPQHF.

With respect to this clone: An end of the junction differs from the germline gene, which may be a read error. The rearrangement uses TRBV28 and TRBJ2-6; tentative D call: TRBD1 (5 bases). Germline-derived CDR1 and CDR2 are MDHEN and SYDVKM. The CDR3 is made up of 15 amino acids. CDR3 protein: CATAPTSSGANVLPF. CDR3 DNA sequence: TGTGCCACGGCTCCTACATCCTCTGGGGCCAACGTCCTGCCTTTC.

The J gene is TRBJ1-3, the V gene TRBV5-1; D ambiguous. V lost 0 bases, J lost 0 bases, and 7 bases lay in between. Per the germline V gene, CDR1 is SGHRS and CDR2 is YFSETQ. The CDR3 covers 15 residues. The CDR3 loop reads CASSLAGISGNTIYF. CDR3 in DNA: TGCGCCAGCAGCTTGGCGGGGATCTCTGGAAACACCATATATTTT.

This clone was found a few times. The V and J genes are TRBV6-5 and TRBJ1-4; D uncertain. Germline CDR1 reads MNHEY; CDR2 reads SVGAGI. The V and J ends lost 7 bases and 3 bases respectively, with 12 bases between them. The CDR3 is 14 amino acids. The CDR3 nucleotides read TGTGCCAGCAAAACGGGAGAGGCTAATGAAAAACTGTTTTTT. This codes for CASKTGEANEKLFF.

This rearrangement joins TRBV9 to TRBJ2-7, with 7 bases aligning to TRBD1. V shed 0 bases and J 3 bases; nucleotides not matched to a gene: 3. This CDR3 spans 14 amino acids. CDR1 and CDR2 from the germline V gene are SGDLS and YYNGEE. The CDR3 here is CASSVGDSSYEQYF. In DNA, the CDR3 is TGTGCCAGCAGCGTAGGGGACAGCAGCTACGAGCAGTACTTC.